This T cell receptor beta chain originates from a study of cytomegalovirus exposure and HLA in healthy donors (dated by TCRdb to the late 2010s). As for the study more broadly: In an earlier analysis of 550 to 750 of the donors, less than 350 Gb of sequence data and 120 million or so unique TCR beta sequences from about 179 million T cells were reported. Along with the approximately 700-subject first cohort, a separate validation cohort of approximately 110 different subjects was used. Both class I and class II loci were covered by HLA typing, at four-digit resolution. Donor age, sex, ethnicity and CMV serostatus were compiled alongside the repertoire data. The study profiled the T cell repertoires of 666 subjects by immunosequencing and related them to cytomegalovirus serostatus. A later genetic analysis used genome-wide SNP genotypes for about 55% of the 666 donors, treating that subset as a discovery cohort. In a later analysis, previously published TCR beta repertoires from several hundred donors were re-analyzed and high-resolution HLA genotyping was added so that TCR occurrence patterns could be studied. Roughly 5 DR-DQ haplotypes were handled as single units for association and clustering, since linkage in the cohort was strong. Rather than using new phenotypic data, the later analysis identified candidate immune exposures from TCR beta sequences and from how often those sequences occurred across donors. To decide whether each TCR beta V gene segment behaved as functional or pseudogenic, an earlier analysis of several hundred of the donors relied on high-throughput TCR beta sequencing. All discovery cohort repertoires had been generated using a single sequencing platform. The number of typed donors differed by locus: roughly 629-630 for A, B, C, DRB1 and DQB1; 500 to 550 for DQA1; some 610 for DPA1; and around 490 for DPB1. High-throughput TCR immunosequencing, statistical association of individual TCRs with disease status, and machine learning were combined to predict cytomegalovirus infection status. Among several hundred genotyped donors of the cohort, an average of approximately 240,000 unique TCR beta nucleotide sequences was sequenced per donor, of which 15% to 20% were non-productive. The study was designed to test whether signatures of past pathogen exposure could be identified by cataloging public T cell receptors. Roughly 300 gigabases of sequencing data and approximately 93 million unique TCR sequences were included in an early release covering roughly 600 HLA-typed donors. The genetic ancestry cluster associated with self-reported Caucasian donors included 81% of the roughly 400 genotyped donors. Study-level results and caveats: In both the original and validation cohorts, the classifier was reported to diagnose cytomegalovirus status with high specificity and sensitivity. Some IMGT-functional V segments, including TRBV6-2 and TRBV6-3, could not be told apart with the 87-base-pair reads, so those segments were excluded. Because HLA typing was unavailable for some donors at each locus, only the typed subset was used in association tests. According to a later genetic analysis, donors in an Asian-associated ancestry cluster had fewer N-insertions in productive TCRs than the approximately 630-donor mean. In a later genetic analysis, a missense DCLRE1C variant was associated with V-gene and J-gene trimming of TCR beta chains, and the association was replicated in an independent cohort. Roughly uniform sequencing depth across donors was assumed in presence/absence analyses, although this assumption may not hold. A later analysis associated about 16,000 TCR beta sequences with specific HLA alleles at a false discovery rate of 0.05. Broadly in line with IMGT annotations, most TCR beta V segments showed up in productive rearrangements about 87% or about 30% of the time in an earlier analysis of several hundred of the donors. In a later analysis, most CMV-associated TCR beta chains were found to appear HLA-restricted, with HLA associations seemingly driven largely by CMV exposure. The sequencing pipeline was judged likely to have produced a cluster of highly shared sequence variants as a technical artifact. In a later analysis, several top co-occurrence clusters were reported to appear linked to parvovirus B19, influenza, CMV and Epstein-Barr virus. A further reported finding was that TCR beta sequences accurately predicted the HLA-A and HLA-B alleles for most subjects in the first cohort. The authors suggested that the approach could potentially be generalized to other disease states and immunological phenotypes. The earlier analysis of about 600 of the donors excluded some 16 rarely observed V segments, including chromosome 9 orphons, because counts were too low. Strong co-occurrence of HLA alleles, especially DR and DQ, made assigning TCR associations to individual alleles difficult. In vitro tests confirmed that three of the cytomegalovirus-associated TCR beta chains recognize cytomegalovirus antigens. Across donors, most TCR sequences were observed very rarely, whereas some public TCRs were present in many individuals. For the cohort, immune exposure information was limited to CMV serostatus. In a later analysis, TCR association rates were found to vary across HLA loci, with the most associated TCRs seen for DRB1 alleles and the fewest for HLA-C alleles. A total of about 180 TCR beta chains were listed by the study as associated with cytomegalovirus. Compared with equally common non-associated chains, HLA-associated TCR beta chains in a later analysis were more clonally expanded and had lower generation probabilities. Correlated functional status among segregating V segments might reflect linkage disequilibrium, but an unknown experimental factor could not be ruled out. Only TCR beta chains were sequenced in this cohort, and the absence of alpha or paired-chain data limited detectable features.

The cohort consisted of approximately 690 healthy bone marrow donors. At the time of sampling, all cohort members were nominally healthy, though unrecorded immune exposures were likely present. The donor tested CMV seropositive and was one of the 289 seropositive cohort members. Each donor provided a peripheral blood sample, and peripheral blood mononuclear cells were used for TCR beta sequencing. Genomic DNA was extracted from the blood cell samples with the Qiagen DNeasy Blood Extraction Kit. The library was prepared using the immunoSEQ multiplex PCR assay. The multiplex PCR relied on a mix of 60 forward primers for TCR Vbeta segments and 13 reverse primers for TCR Jbeta segments. The CDR3 region of rearranged TCR beta genes was amplified from genomic DNA with a multiplex PCR assay. On the Illumina HiSeq System, the amplified TCR beta libraries were sequenced as 87-base-pair reads. In the authors' own workflow: A later analysis tallied around 87 million unique TCR beta chains across the 610 or so repertoires, and approximately 11 million of those chains were shared by two or more donors. A nearest-neighbor algorithm error-corrected the raw reads and collapsed the reads into unique sequences, merging closely related sequences to remove PCR and sequencing errors. CDR3 sequences were aligned to IMGT reference sequences to assign V, D and J gene segments. Each retained sequence needed at least a six-nucleotide match to both a V gene segment and a J gene segment. Rearrangements were called productive when the CDR3 lacked stop codons and stayed in frame with V and J; all others were non-productive. CDR3 was defined according to IMGT convention as the region running from the second conserved V-encoded cysteine to the conserved J-encoded phenylalanine. The earlier analysis of a few hundred of the donors excluded any sequence lacking an unambiguous match to a single V gene segment. In an earlier analysis of approximately 500 of the donors, a V segment was called functional when productive rearrangements were above 56.7%, and segregating when the standard deviation between donors exceeded 5%. To diagnose cytomegalovirus status from the catalog of TCR beta chain sequences, a statistical classification framework was built. In a later analysis, TCR nucleotide sequences were compared against IMGT/GENE-DB human TR gene sequences so that V and J genes could be assigned. Using the TCRdist pipeline, a later analysis assigned CDR3 sequences along with most-parsimonious VDJ recombination scenarios. In a later analysis, every TCR beta chain was defined by the combination of its CDR3 amino acid sequence and its V-gene family, and reads without a unique V-gene family were dropped. As a way to deal with suspected cross-contamination and a sequencing artifact, a later analysis dropped approximately 590 nucleotide sequences that were highly shared and had low generation probability. A later analysis calculated a clonal expansion index for each public chain from normalized within-repertoire ranks of inferred template counts. In a later analysis, generation probabilities were computed using a VDJ recombination model fitted to out-of-frame rearrangements, and the results were checked against IGoR. In a later analysis, TCR-TCR, TCR-HLA and TCR-CMV co-occurrence was scored with hypergeometric tests, and a repertoire-size bias correction was applied to TCR pairs. In a later analysis, false discovery rates were estimated by permuting HLA or CMV assignments 20 times. In a later analysis, co-occurring TCRs were grouped using DBSCAN, and TCRdist sequence similarity was added for clustering within HLA-allele-positive subsets. Co-occurrence clustering excluded repertoires with fewer than 30,000 or more than 120,000 public chains, plus five with anomalous nucleotide sharing. TCRdb limited this immuneACCESS table to in-frame rearrangements with V and J called. A share of clones is missing; checked studies link under half to unresolved V genes, and the rest is unexplained. The V and J calls and clone size were taken over from that table, and D and trimming were inferred from the DNA. The table for this sample lists 150,000 or so clones; over 65% of them were counted only once. Of the sample, 13% is held by the ten largest clones.

From its cysteine to its phenylalanine, the CDR3 spans 15 amino acids. Only CDR3 DNA is held: 45 bases, read in frame from base 1. The junction carries 13 bases between V and J, which are trimmed by 7 bases and 0 bases respectively. CDR1 MDHEN and CDR2 SYDVKM are derived from the germline V gene. Concerning this clone itself: The antigen it binds to is not known. One base away there is no much larger clone; base qualities are not given.

The sequence derives from a middle-aged man in good health and CMV-seropositive. The sample was PBMCs. The V and J segments used are TRBV28 and TRBJ1-5; no D segment can be confidently identified. In nucleotide form, the sequence is TGTGCCAGCACCCTTCGGGGTTATAGCAATCAGCCCCAGCATTTT. This gives the protein CASTLRGYSNQPQHF.